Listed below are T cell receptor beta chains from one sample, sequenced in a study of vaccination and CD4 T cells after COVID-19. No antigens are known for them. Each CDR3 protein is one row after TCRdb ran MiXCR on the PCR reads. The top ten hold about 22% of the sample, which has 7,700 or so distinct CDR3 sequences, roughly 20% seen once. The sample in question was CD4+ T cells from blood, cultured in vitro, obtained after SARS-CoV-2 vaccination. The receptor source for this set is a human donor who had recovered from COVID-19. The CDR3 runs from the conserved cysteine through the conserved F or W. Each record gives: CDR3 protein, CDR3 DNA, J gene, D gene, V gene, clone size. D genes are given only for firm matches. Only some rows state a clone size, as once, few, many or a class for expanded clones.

cdr3_aa: CASSLAPGRTGANVLTF; cdr3_nt: TGTGCCAGCAGCTTAGCTCCTGGGCGAACTGGGGCCAACGTCCTGACTTTC; j_call: TRBJ2-6; d_call: -; v_call: TRBV7-8; clone_size: medium-sized
cdr3_aa: CASSAPGQASSYEQYF; cdr3_nt: TGTGCCAGCAGCGCCCCTGGCCAGGCCAGCTCCTACGAGCAGTACTTC; j_call: TRBJ2-7; d_call: -; v_call: TRBV21-1; clone_size: few
cdr3_aa: CSARTSGGGETQYF; cdr3_nt: TGCAGCGCAAGGACTAGCGGGGGGGGAGAGACCCAGTACTTC; j_call: TRBJ2-5; d_call: TRBD2; v_call: TRBV20-1; clone_size: medium-sized
cdr3_aa: CASKGSSGGAWQFF; cdr3_nt: TGTGCCAGCAAGGGGAGTAGCGGGGGGGCCTGGCAGTTCTTC; j_call: TRBJ2-1; d_call: TRBD2; v_call: TRBV7-9; clone_size: medium-sized
cdr3_aa: CSAKRKTSTDTQYF; cdr3_nt: TGCAGTGCTAAGCGGAAGACCTCCACAGATACGCAGTATTTT; j_call: TRBJ2-3; d_call: -; v_call: TRBV20-1; clone_size: few
cdr3_aa: CASSGLTETDSPLHF; cdr3_nt: TGTGCCAGCAGTGGTTTGACAGAGACCGATTCACCCCTCCACTTT; j_call: TRBJ1-6; d_call: -; v_call: TRBV6-1; clone_size: few
cdr3_aa: CASSYGGPWEYSNQPQHF; cdr3_nt: TGTGCCAGCAGTTACGGGGGCCCATGGGAGTATAGCAATCAGCCCCAGCATTTT; j_call: TRBJ1-5; d_call: -; v_call: TRBV6-2/TRBV6-3; clone_size: -
cdr3_aa: CSARSGLNTGELFF; cdr3_nt: TGCAGTGCTAGGTCCGGACTTAACACCGGGGAGCTGTTTTTT; j_call: TRBJ2-2; d_call: -; v_call: TRBV20-1; clone_size: -
cdr3_aa: CASSITRTDTQYF; cdr3_nt: TGTGCCAGTAGTATCACCCGCACAGATACGCAGTATTTT; j_call: TRBJ2-3; d_call: -; v_call: TRBV19; clone_size: few
cdr3_aa: CASSREQLGYTF; cdr3_nt: TGTGCCAGCAGCAGAGAACAACTTGGCTACACCTTC; j_call: TRBJ1-2; d_call: -; v_call: TRBV7-8; clone_size: medium-sized
cdr3_aa: CASSFRQGGANVLTF; cdr3_nt: TGTGCCAGCAGCTTTAGACAGGGCGGGGCCAACGTCCTGACTTTC; j_call: TRBJ2-6; d_call: TRBD1; v_call: TRBV7-2; clone_size: medium-sized
cdr3_aa: CASSPRTSGGSQQFF; cdr3_nt: TGCGCCAGCAGCCCTCGGACTAGCGGGGGCTCGCAGCAGTTCTTC; j_call: TRBJ2-1; d_call: TRBD2; v_call: TRBV4-1; clone_size: few
cdr3_aa: CASSYSGTSGTDTQYF; cdr3_nt: TGTGCCAGCAGTTACTCGGGGACTAGCGGTACAGATACGCAGTATTTT; j_call: TRBJ2-3; d_call: TRBD2; v_call: TRBV6-5; clone_size: -
cdr3_aa: CASRNKPQLGVISPLHF; cdr3_nt: TGCGCCAGCAGAAACAAGCCACAATTAGGGGTGATATCACCCCTCCACTTT; j_call: TRBJ1-6; d_call: -; v_call: TRBV5-1; clone_size: once
cdr3_aa: CASSLLGSQPQHF; cdr3_nt: TGTGCCAGCAGCTTATTAGGATCTCAGCCCCAGCATTTT; j_call: TRBJ1-5; d_call: -; v_call: TRBV7-9; clone_size: medium-sized
cdr3_aa: CASSTRDSTSYNEQFF; cdr3_nt: TGTGCCAGCAGTACCCGGGACAGTACATCCTACAATGAGCAGTTCTTC; j_call: TRBJ2-1; d_call: TRBD1; v_call: TRBV28; clone_size: -
cdr3_aa: CSAGRLAGGDNEQFF; cdr3_nt: TGCAGTGCTGGCCGACTAGCGGGAGGGGACAATGAGCAGTTCTTC; j_call: TRBJ2-1; d_call: TRBD2; v_call: TRBV20-1; clone_size: medium-sized
cdr3_aa: CASSYLLAGRQYEQYF; cdr3_nt: TGTGCCAGCAGTTACCTGCTAGCGGGGAGACAATACGAGCAGTACTTC; j_call: TRBJ2-7; d_call: TRBD2; v_call: TRBV6-5; clone_size: medium-sized
cdr3_aa: CASTRGGGRREQFF; cdr3_nt: TGTGCCAGCACCCGGGGGGGGGGGCGGCGTGAGCAGTTCTTC; j_call: TRBJ2-1; d_call: TRBD2; v_call: TRBV25-1; clone_size: few
cdr3_aa: CSATGQRAGYTF; cdr3_nt: TGCAGTGCTACAGGACAGCGCGCTGGCTACACCTTC; j_call: TRBJ1-2; d_call: -; v_call: TRBV20-1; clone_size: medium-sized
cdr3_aa: CASSLSIRENEQYF; cdr3_nt: TGTGCCAGCAGCTTATCTATCAGAGAGAACGAGCAGTACTTC; j_call: TRBJ2-7; d_call: -; v_call: TRBV11-2; clone_size: -
cdr3_aa: CASTSSFYEQYF; cdr3_nt: TGTGCCAGCACAAGTAGTTTCTACGAGCAGTACTTC; j_call: TRBJ2-7; d_call: -; v_call: TRBV6-1; clone_size: large
cdr3_aa: CASSLAGGAPTDTQYF; cdr3_nt: TGTGCCAGCAGCTTAGCGGGAGGGGCCCCCACAGATACGCAGTATTTT; j_call: TRBJ2-3; d_call: TRBD2; v_call: TRBV7-2; clone_size: few